These 21 T cell receptor beta chains originate from one sample sequenced in a study of T cells in Graves' hyperthyroidism and ophthalmopathy. What was amplified from RNA transcripts were TCR beta CDR3 regions. RT-PCR in the first round (using the HTBI primer set) targeted the TCR CDR3. Via MiXCR, TCRdb re-called the multiplex PCR reads, giving one row per CDR3 protein. The repertoire consists of about 600,000 distinct CDR3 sequences, with about a sixth occurring once and the leading ten covering roughly 3.3%. The sample was blood. The receptors originated from a woman aged 40 to 55 with Graves' ophthalmopathy.

Remarks on this clonotype: With a much larger clone just one base away, this may be a read error. The chain is built from TRBV2 and TRBJ1-1; D ambiguous. Germline V gene data show CDR1 as SNHLY and CDR2 as FYNNEI. CDR3 length: 14 residues. This chain's CDR3 is CTSSENVWNTEAFF. The CDR3 coding sequence is TGTACCAGCAGTGAGAACGTGTGGAACACTGAAGCTTTCTTT.

The chain links TRBV10-3 to TRBJ2-7; no clear D gene. Trimming pared 11 bases from V and 5 bases from J, leaving 16 bases between. The germline CDR1 and CDR2 sequences are ENHRY and SYGVKD. The CDR3 contains 12 residues. The CDR3 loop reads CASSQPLDEQYF. The CDR3 region has the DNA TGTGCCTCGAGCCAGCCTTTGGACGAGCAGTACTTC.

J is TRBJ2-3 and V is TRBV7-3, with D perhaps matching TRBD2 (7 bases). Looked up from germline, CDR1 is SGHTA and CDR2 is FQGTGA. Trimming shortened V by 6 bases and J by 0 bases, and 13 bases separated the two germline ends. The length of the CDR3 is 15 residues. CDR3 region: CASRGGGTSTDTQYF. As DNA, the CDR3 is TGTGCCAGCAGAGGGGGGGGCACTAGCACAGATACGCAGTATTTT.

This clonotype has at least ten counts. V gene TRBV5-1 combines with J gene TRBJ2-7, with TRBD1 matching 8 bases. Germline-derived CDR1 and CDR2 are SGHRS and YFSETQ. This CDR3 contains 14 residues. Germline trimming cut 0 bases from V and 6 bases from J; bases unmatched to any gene: 5. CDR3 sequence: CASSLGQGLFEQYF. CDR3 sequence (DNA): TGCGCCAGCAGCTTGGGACAGGGGTTATTCGAGCAGTACTTC.

This clonotype has only a few counts. This rearrangement joins TRBV7-8 to TRBJ2-3; the D call may be TRBD1 or TRBD2 (5 bases each). Trimming cost V 5 bases and J 2 bases, with 14 bases left between them. CDR1 SGHVS and CDR2 FQNEAQ come from the germline V gene. The CDR3 is 15 amino acids. DNA for the CDR3: TGTGCCAGCAGCCCGTCGGGGACCTACACAGATACGCAGTATTTT. It specifies CASSPSGTYTDTQYF.

This clonotype has just a few counts. This sequence may be a read error, since a much larger clone differs from it by one base. This likely comes from a read error, as the CDR3 has no conserved phenylalanine or tryptophan at its end. The V and J genes are TRBV7-2 and TRBJ1-1; no reliable D call. V lost 7 bases, J lost 4 bases, and 19 bases lay in between. CDR3 length: 15 residues. Germline V lookup: CDR1 SGHTA, CDR2 FQGNSA. The CDR3 sequence: CASNPNRAVGTEAFL. The CDR3, as DNA: TGTGCCAGCAACCCCAACCGGGCAGTCGGCACTGAAGCTTTCCTT.

This clonotype was seen many times. The V gene is TRBV20-1, the J gene TRBJ2-5, with 9 positions matching TRBD2. The V gene's germline CDR1 is DFQATT and CDR2 SNEGSKA (reference sequence). The CDR3 runs 13 residues. The junction had 1 base not matched to a gene; V was cut back by 4 bases and J by 1 base. The CDR3 DNA is TGCAGTGCTATGACTAGCGGCCAAGAGACCCAGTACTTC. Its translation: CSAMTSGQETQYF.

The chain uses TRBV6-1 and TRBJ2-1; TRBD1 matches at 9 bases. Per germline, CDR1 MNHNS and CDR2 SASEGT. Trimming took 6 bases from V and 8 from J; bases not matched to a gene: 8. The CDR3 contains 14 residues. The CDR3 sequence is CASSQVGQGYEQFF. CDR3 DNA: TGTGCCAGCAGCCAAGTGGGACAGGGCTATGAGCAGTTCTTC.

This clonotype was counted ten times or more. This chain links TRBV2 with TRBJ1-5; D is unclear. In germline, CDR1 is SNHLY, CDR2 FYNNEI. V dropped 3 bases and J dropped 7 bases, with 13 bases sitting between them. The CDR3 loop spans 14 amino acids. Here the CDR3 reads CASSDSQGYQPQHF. The CDR3, as DNA: TGTGCCAGCAGTGACAGTCAAGGATACCAGCCCCAGCATTTT.

This chain uses TRBV9 with TRBJ2-3; 15 nucleotides match TRBD2. Trimming took 3 bases from V and 4 from J; bases not matched to a gene: 6. This CDR3 spans 17 amino acids. Germline CDR1 and CDR2: SGDLS and YYNGEE. The CDR3 DNA sequence: TGTGCCAGCAGCGCCAGGACTAGCGGGGGGGCGGCAGATACGCAGTATTTT. It codes for CASSARTSGGAADTQYF.

The chain recombines TRBV7-2 with TRBJ2-3; 13 bases are shared with TRBD2. Losses at the gene ends were 2 bases for V and 4 bases for J; bases not matched to a gene: 6. This CDR3 is built from 17 residues. Germline lookup yields CDR1 SGHTA and CDR2 FQGNSA. Here the CDR3 reads CASSLTSGGGPADTQYF. The CDR3 DNA is TGTGCCAGCAGCTTAACTAGCGGGGGGGGTCCTGCAGATACGCAGTATTTT.

Turning to this clonotype: This may be a read error: a much more frequent sequence differs by one nucleotide. V usage is TRBV3-1 and J usage is TRBJ2-2; no clear D gene. The germline CDR1 and CDR2 sequences are LGHDT and YNNKEL (reference sequence). CDR3 length: 15 amino acids. The CDR3 sequence: CASNQFLLGTGELFF. The DNA of the CDR3 is TGTGCCAGCAACCAATTCCTGCTAGGGACCGGGGAGCTGTTTTTT.

This clonotype was recorded a few times. This chain joins TRBV7-3 and TRBJ2-3; a weak D match, TRBD2 (7 bases). V was trimmed by 5 bases and J by 2 bases, leaving 14 bases between them. The germline CDR1 and CDR2 sequences are SGHTA and FQGTGA. The CDR3 runs 15 residues. CDR3 loop: CASSLRGTITDTQYF. The CDR3 nucleotides are TGTGCCAGCAGCCTAAGGGGGACTATCACAGATACGCAGTATTTT.

This clonotype was observed at least ten times. The genes are TRBV2 and TRBJ1-2; 7 bases are shared with TRBD1. The V and J ends lost 5 bases and 4 bases, in that order; junction bases with no gene match: 7. Per germline, CDR1 SNHLY and CDR2 FYNNEI. This CDR3 has 14 amino acids. CDR3 nucleotides: TGTGCCAGCAGTACACAGGGGATCGGCTATGGCTACACCTTC. As protein: CASSTQGIGYGYTF.

The J gene is TRBJ1-3, the V gene TRBV12-3 or TRBV12-4; no firm D call. Trimming removed 7 bases from V and 0 bases from J, with 13 bases in between. The CDR3 is made up of 15 amino acids. For the CDR3, the DNA is TGTGCCAGCACCAATTCAGGAGCCTCTGGAAACACCATATATTTT. Translating gives CASTNSGASGNTIYF.

At least ten counts were recorded for this clonotype. The J gene is TRBJ2-1, the V gene TRBV7-9; 13 bases line up with TRBD2. Per the germline V gene, CDR1 is SEHNR and CDR2 is FQNEAQ (reference sequence). Trimming at V came to 5 bases and at J to 7 bases, leaving 14 bases not matched to a gene. The CDR3 is 18 residues long. The CDR3 coding sequence is TGTGCCAGCAGCCCAAGCCGGACTAGCGGGAGTATTCGTAATGAGCAGTTCTTC. It yields the protein CASSPSRTSGSIRNEQFF.

This clonotype has a count of ten or more. The chain uses TRBV7-2 and TRBJ2-3, with D possibly being TRBD2 (6 bases). The V and J ends lost 3 bases and 3 bases respectively, with 19 bases between them. This CDR3 has 17 amino acids. Germline V gene sequence: CDR1 SGHTA, CDR2 FQGNSA. The CDR3 nucleotides are TGTGCCAGCAGCTTCCGCGGGGTAGGGAATATAACAGATACGCAGTATTTT. Its protein is CASSFRGVGNITDTQYF.

This clonotype came up many times. The chain uses TRBV7-2 and TRBJ2-1, with TRBD2 matching 8 bases. Germline V gives CDR1 SGHTA, CDR2 FQGNSA. The ends lost 1 base at V and 4 bases at J; junction bases unmatched: 3. The CDR3 is 15 residues long. The DNA of the CDR3 is TGTGCCAGCAGCTTAGGGAGCGGGGGATACAATGAGCAGTTCTTC. Amino acids: CASSLGSGGYNEQFF.

This clonotype was counted at least ten times. V is TRBV6-1 and J is TRBJ2-2, with TRBD2 matching 9 bases. The CDR3 has 15 amino acids. Per the germline V gene, CDR1 is MNHNS and CDR2 is SASEGT. With V trimmed by 7 bases and J by 2 bases, 5 bases remained unmatched. CDR3 coding DNA: TGTGCCAGCAACATACTAGCGGGCAACACCGGGGAGCTGTTTTTT. Protein sequence: CASNILAGNTGELFF.

This clonotype came up many times. J is TRBJ2-5 and V is TRBV12-3 or TRBV12-4, with D possibly TRBD1 on 5 matching bases. V shed 2 bases and J shed 5 bases, with 9 bases lying between them. CDR3 length: 13 residues. In DNA form, the CDR3 reads TGTGCCAGCAGTTTACGGGCAGGGGAGACCCAGTACTTC. It is translated as CASSLRAGETQYF.

The table lists this clonotype with many counts. V is TRBV2 and J is TRBJ2-3; weak D call: TRBD2 (5 bases). Trimming removed 6 bases at V and 6 bases at J, with 16 bases between. Germline V CDR1 and CDR2: SNHLY, FYNNEI. There are 14 residues in the CDR3. CDR3 DNA: TGTGCCAGCAGCATACTAGGTTCTTCGGATACGCAGTATTTT. Translation gives CASSILGSSDTQYF.